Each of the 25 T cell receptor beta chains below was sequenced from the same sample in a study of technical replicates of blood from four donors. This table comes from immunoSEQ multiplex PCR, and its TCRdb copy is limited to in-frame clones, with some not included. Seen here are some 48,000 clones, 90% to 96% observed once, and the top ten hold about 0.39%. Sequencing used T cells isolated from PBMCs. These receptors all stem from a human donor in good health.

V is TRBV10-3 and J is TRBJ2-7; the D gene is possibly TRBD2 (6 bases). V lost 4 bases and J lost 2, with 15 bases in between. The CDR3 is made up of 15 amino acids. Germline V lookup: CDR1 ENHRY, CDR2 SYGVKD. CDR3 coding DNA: TGTGCCATCAGTGGCGGAGGGAGACATCCCTACGAGCAGTACTTC. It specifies CAISGGGRHPYEQYF.

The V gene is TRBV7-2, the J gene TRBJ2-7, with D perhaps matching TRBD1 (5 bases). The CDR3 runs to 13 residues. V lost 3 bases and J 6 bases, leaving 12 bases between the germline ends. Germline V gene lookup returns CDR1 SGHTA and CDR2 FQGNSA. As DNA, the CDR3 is TGTGCCAGCAGCTTTACAGGTCCGCGCGAGCAGTACTTC. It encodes CASSFTGPREQYF. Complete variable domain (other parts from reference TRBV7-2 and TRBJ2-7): GAGVSQSPSNKVTEKGKDVELRCDPISGHTALYWYRQSLGQGLEFLIYFQGNSAPDKSGLPSDRFSAERTGGSVSTLTIQRTQQEDSAVYLCASSFTGPREQYFGPGTRLTVT.

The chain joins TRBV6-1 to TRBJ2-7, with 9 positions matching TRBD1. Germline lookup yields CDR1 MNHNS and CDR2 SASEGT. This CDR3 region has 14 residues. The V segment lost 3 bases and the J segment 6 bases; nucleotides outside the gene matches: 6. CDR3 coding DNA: TGTGCCAGCAGTGACTCGGGACAGGGATTCGAGCAGTACTTC. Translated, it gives CASSDSGQGFEQYF.

This CDR3 is CASSGIYNEQFF. Written as DNA, the CDR3 is TGCGCCAGCAGTGGTATATACAATGAGCAGTTCTTC. The rearrangement links TRBV10-1 to TRBJ2-1; D uncertain. The germline V gene encodes CDR1 WNHNN and CDR2 SYGVQD (reference sequence). Trimming cost V 4 bases and J 4 bases, with 5 bases left between them. The CDR3 totals 12 residues.

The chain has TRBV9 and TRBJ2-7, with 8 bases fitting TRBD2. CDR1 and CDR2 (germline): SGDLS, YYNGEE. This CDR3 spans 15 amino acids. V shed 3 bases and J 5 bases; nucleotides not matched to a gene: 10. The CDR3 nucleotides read TGTGCCAGCAGCGGATTCGCCAGCGGGAGCGACGAGCAGTACTTC. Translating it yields CASSGFASGSDEQYF.

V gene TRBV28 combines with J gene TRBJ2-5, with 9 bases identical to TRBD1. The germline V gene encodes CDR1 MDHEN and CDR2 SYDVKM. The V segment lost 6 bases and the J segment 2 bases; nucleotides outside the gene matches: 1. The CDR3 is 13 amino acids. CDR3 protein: CASRQGAQETQYF. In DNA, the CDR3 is TGTGCCAGCAGACAGGGGGCACAAGAGACCCAGTACTTC.

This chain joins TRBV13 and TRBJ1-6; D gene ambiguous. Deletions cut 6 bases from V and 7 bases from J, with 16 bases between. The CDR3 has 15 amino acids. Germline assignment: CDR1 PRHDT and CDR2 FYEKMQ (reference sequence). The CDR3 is CASRPADGENSPLHF. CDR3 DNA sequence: TGTGCCAGCAGACCCGCCGACGGAGAGAATTCACCCCTCCACTTT.

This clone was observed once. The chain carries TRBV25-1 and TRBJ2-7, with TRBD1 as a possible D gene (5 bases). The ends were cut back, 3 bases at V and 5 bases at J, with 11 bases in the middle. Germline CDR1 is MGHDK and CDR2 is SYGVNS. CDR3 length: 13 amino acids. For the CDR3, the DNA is TGTGCCAGCAGTGACAGGGAAGTAGACGAGCAGTACTTC. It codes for CASSDREVDEQYF.

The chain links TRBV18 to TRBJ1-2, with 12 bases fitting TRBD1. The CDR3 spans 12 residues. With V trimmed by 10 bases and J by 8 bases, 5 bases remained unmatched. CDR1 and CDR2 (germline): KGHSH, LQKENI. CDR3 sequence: CANEGQGAGYTF. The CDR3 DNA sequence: TGTGCCAACGAGGGACAGGGGGCAGGCTACACCTTC.

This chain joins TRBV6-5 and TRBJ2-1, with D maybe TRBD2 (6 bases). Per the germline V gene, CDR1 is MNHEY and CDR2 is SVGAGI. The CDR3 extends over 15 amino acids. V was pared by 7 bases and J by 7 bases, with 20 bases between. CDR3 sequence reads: CASKFGGGGSNEQFF. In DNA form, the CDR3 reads TGTGCCAGCAAGTTCGGTGGGGGAGGTTCTAATGAGCAGTTCTTC.

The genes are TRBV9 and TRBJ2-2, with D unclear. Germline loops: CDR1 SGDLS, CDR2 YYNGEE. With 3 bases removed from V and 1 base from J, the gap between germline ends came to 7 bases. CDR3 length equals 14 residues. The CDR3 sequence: CASSEAGNTGELFF. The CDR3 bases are TGTGCCAGCAGCGAAGCAGGGAACACCGGGGAGCTGTTTTTT.

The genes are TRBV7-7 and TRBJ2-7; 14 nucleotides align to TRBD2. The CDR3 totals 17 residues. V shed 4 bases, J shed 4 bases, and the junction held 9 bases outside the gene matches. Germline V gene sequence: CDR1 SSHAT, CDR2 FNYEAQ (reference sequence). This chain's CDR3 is CASSYGTSGSKGYEQYF. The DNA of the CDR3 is TGTGCCAGCAGCTATGGGACTAGCGGGAGTAAGGGGTACGAGCAGTACTTC.

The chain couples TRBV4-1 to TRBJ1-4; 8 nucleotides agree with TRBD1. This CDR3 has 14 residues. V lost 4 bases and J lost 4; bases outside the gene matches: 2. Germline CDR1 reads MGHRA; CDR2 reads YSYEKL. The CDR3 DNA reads TGCGCCAGCAGCCTACAGGGGGTTAATGAAAAACTGTTTTTT. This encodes CASSLQGVNEKLFF.

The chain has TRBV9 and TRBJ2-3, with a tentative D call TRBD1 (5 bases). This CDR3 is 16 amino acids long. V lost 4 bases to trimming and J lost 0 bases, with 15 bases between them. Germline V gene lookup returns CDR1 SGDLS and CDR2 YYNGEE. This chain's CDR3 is CASSPQGFPSTDTQYF. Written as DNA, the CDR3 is TGTGCCAGCAGCCCGCAGGGATTTCCTAGCACAGATACGCAGTATTTT.

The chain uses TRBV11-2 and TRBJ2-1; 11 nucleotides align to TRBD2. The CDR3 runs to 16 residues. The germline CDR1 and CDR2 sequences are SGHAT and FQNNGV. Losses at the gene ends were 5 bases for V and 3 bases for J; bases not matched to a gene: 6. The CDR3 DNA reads TGTGCCAGCAGCGTGAGACTAGCGGGATACTACAATGAGCAGTTCTTC. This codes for CASSVRLAGYYNEQFF.

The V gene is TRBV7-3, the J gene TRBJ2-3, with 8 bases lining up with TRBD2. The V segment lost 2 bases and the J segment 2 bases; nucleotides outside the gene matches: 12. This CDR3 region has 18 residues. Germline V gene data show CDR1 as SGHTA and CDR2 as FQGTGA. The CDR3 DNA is TGTGCCAGCAGCTTAGGATCGGGTCGCGGGAGGCCCACAGATACGCAGTATTTT. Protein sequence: CASSLGSGRGRPTDTQYF.

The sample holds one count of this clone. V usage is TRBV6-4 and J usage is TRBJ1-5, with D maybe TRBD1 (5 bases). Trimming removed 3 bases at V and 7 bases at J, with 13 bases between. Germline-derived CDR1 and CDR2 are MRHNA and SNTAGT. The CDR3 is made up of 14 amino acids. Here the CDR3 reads CASSEQEGMQPQHF. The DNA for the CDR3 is TGTGCCAGCAGTGAACAGGAAGGGATGCAGCCCCAGCATTTT.

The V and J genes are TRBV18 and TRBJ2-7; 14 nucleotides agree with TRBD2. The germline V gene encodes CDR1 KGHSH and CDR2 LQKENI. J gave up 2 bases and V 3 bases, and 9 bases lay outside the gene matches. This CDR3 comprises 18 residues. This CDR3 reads CASSPRPGLAGVAYEQYF. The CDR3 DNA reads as TGTGCCAGCTCACCTCGCCCGGGACTAGCGGGAGTAGCCTACGAGCAGTACTTC.

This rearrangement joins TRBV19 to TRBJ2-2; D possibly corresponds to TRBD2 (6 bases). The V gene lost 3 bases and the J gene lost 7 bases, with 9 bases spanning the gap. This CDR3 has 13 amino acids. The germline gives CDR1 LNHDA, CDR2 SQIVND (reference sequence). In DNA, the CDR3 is TGTGCCAGTAGTATTCCCGGGAGCGGGGAGCTGTTTTTT. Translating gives CASSIPGSGELFF. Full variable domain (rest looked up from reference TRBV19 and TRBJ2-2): DGGITQSPKYLFRKEGQNVTLSCEQNLNHDAMYWYRQDPGQGLRLIYYSQIVNDFQKGDIAEGYSVSREKKESFPLTVTSAQKNPTAFYLCASSIPGSGELFFGEGSRLTVL.

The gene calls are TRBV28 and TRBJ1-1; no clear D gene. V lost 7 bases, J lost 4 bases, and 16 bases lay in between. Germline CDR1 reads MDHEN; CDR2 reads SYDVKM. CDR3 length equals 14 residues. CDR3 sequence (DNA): TGTGCCAGCACCTTAGGTCTCCCGGGCACTGAAGCTTTCTTT. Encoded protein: CASTLGLPGTEAFF.

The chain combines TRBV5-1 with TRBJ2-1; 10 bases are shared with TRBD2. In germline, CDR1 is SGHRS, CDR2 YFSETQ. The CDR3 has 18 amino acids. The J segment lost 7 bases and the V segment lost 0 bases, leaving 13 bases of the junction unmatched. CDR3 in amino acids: CASSLEVLAGYRTNEQFF. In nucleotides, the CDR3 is TGCGCCAGCAGCTTGGAGGTACTAGCGGGATATCGAACGAATGAGCAGTTCTTC. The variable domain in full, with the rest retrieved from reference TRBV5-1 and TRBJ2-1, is KAGVTQTPRYLIKTRGQQVTLSCSPISGHRSVSWYQQTPGQGLQFLFEYFSETQRNKGNFPGRFSGRQFSNSRSEMNVSTLELGDSALYLCASSLEVLAGYRTNEQFFGPGTRLTVL.

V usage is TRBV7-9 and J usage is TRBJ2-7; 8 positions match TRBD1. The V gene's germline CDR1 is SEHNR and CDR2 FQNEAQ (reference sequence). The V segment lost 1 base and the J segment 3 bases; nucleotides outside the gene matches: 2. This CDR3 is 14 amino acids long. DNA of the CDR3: TGTGCCAGCAGCTTAGGGGACAGGAACTACGAGCAGTACTTC. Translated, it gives CASSLGDRNYEQYF.

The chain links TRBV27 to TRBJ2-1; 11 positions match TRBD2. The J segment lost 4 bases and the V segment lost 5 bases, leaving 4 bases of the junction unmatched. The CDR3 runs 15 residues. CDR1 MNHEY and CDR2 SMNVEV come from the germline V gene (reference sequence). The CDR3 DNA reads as TGTGCCAGCAGTATACTAGCGGGAGCATACAATGAGCAGTTCTTC. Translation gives CASSILAGAYNEQFF.

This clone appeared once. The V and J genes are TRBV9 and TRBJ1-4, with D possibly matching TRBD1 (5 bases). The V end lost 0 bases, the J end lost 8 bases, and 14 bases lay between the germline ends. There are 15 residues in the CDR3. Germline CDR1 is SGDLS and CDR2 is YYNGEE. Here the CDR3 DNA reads TGTGCCAGCAGCGTAGCGGGGGTGATAGGAGAAAAACTGTTTTTT. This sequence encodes CASSVAGVIGEKLFF.

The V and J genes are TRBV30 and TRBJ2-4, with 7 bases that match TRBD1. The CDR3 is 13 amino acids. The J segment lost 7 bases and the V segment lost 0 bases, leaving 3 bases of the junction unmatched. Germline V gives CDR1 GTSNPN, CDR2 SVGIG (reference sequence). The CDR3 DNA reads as TGTGCCTGGAGTGTTACAGGGGTGAACATTCAGTACTTC. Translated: CAWSVTGVNIQYF.